Listed below are T cell receptor beta chains from one sample, sequenced in a study of cytotoxic CD8 clonotypes in ibrutinib-treated CLL. Profiling relied on immunoSEQ multiplex PCR, and the TCRdb table lists in-frame clones only, not all of them. The sample has more than 200,000 clones; roughly 70% are singletons. The starting material was PBMCs, obtained after 24 months of ibrutinib treatment. The source of these receptors is a human donor with chronic lymphocytic leukemia. CDR3s include the opening cysteine and the closing phenylalanine or tryptophan. D genes are given only for firm matches. Expanded clones get a size class; other rows say once, few or many, or leave the size out.

J: TRBJ2-7; V: TRBV6-4; size: .; D: .; DNA: TGTGCCCGCTCCGACCTCTCCTACGAGCAGTACTTC; CDR3: CARSDLSYEQYF
J: TRBJ2-2; V: TRBV7-8; size: .; D: .; DNA: TGTGCTGTGGACTGGAGGGGCGTAGACGGGGAGCTGTTTTTT; CDR3: CAVDWRGVDGELFF
J: TRBJ2-1; V: TRBV11-3; size: .; D: .; DNA: TGTGCCAGCAGCTTACAGCCTAGAAACTCCTACAATGAGCAGTTCTTC; CDR3: CASSLQPRNSYNEQFF
J: TRBJ2-7; V: TRBV7-2; size: .; D: .; DNA: TGTGCCAGCGGGAACCAGGGTACCTACGAGCAGTACTTC; CDR3: CASGNQGTYEQYF
J: TRBJ2-2; V: TRBV28; size: .; D: .; DNA: TGTGCCAGCAACCCCTCGGAGGCAGGGAGGACCGGGGAGCTGTTTTTT; CDR3: CASNPSEAGRTGELFF
J: TRBJ1-2; V: TRBV7-2; size: once; D: .; DNA: TGTGCCAGCAGCCAAAGCGGGCTCCTCTTGGGGTATGGCTACACCTTC; CDR3: CASSQSGLLLGYGYTF
J: TRBJ1-1; V: TRBV29-1; size: .; D: TRBD1; DNA: TGCAGCGTGGACAGGGGAAGAGGTGAAGCTTTCTTT; CDR3: CSVDRGRGEAFF
J: TRBJ2-7; V: TRBV7-9; size: .; D: .; DNA: TGTGCCAGCAGCTTGTCCGGGACACGGGGTGGCGAGCAGTACTTC; CDR3: CASSLSGTRGGEQYF
J: TRBJ2-6; V: TRBV9; size: .; D: .; DNA: TGTGCCAGCAGCGAAGGCCTCTCTGGGGCCAACGTCCTGACTTTC; CDR3: CASSEGLSGANVLTF
J: TRBJ2-1; V: TRBV6-5; size: .; D: .; DNA: TGTGCCAGCAGTTTCGGACTATACGGTTTTGAGCAGTTCTTC; CDR3: CASSFGLYGFEQFF
J: TRBJ2-3; V: TRBV6-5; size: .; D: .; DNA: TGTGCCAGCAGTTACGGTAGTAGCATCGGCACAGATACGCAGTATTTT; CDR3: CASSYGSSIGTDTQYF
J: TRBJ2-7; V: TRBV12-5; size: .; D: TRBD1; DNA: TGTGCTAGTGGTTTGGAGACGTGGACAGGGAACAGATTCTTAACCTACGAGCAGTACTTC; CDR3: CASGLETWTGNRFLTYEQYF
J: TRBJ2-7; V: TRBV11-2; size: few; D: .; DNA: TGTGCCAGCAGCCCTGGGGGGAGCTCCTACGAGCAGTACTTC; CDR3: CASSPGGSSYEQYF
J: TRBJ1-1; V: TRBV28; size: few; D: .; DNA: TGTGCCAGCAGTTTACCAGGGGAAGCTTTCTTT; CDR3: CASSLPGEAFF
J: TRBJ1-1; V: TRBV5-1; size: once; D: TRBD1; DNA: TGCGCCAGCAGCAGGGGACAGCCCCTTTCCCTGAACACTGAAGCTTTCTTT; CDR3: CASSRGQPLSLNTEAFF
J: TRBJ2-1; V: TRBV11-3; size: .; D: .; DNA: TGTGCCAGCAGCTTAGATCGGGTCCTCGGAGCGACTTCCTACAATGAGCAGTTCTTC; CDR3: CASSLDRVLGATSYNEQFF
J: TRBJ1-5; V: TRBV19; size: .; D: .; DNA: TGTGCCAGCCGGGACGGACAATTTGATCAGCCCCAGCATTTT; CDR3: CASRDGQFDQPQHF
J: TRBJ1-2; V: TRBV6-6; size: .; D: TRBD1; DNA: TGTGCCAGCAGGGGGACAGAAGCTAACTATGGCTACACCTTC; CDR3: CASRGTEANYGYTF
J: TRBJ2-7; V: TRBV7-8; size: .; D: .; DNA: TGTGCCAGCAGCTTCCGCGACGAGCAGTACTTC; CDR3: CASSFRDEQYF
J: TRBJ2-6; V: TRBV18; size: few; D: .; DNA: TGTGCCAGCTCACCAGAAAGTGGGGTTGGGGCCAACGTCCTGACTTTC; CDR3: CASSPESGVGANVLTF
J: TRBJ2-4; V: TRBV28; size: few; D: TRBD2; DNA: TGTGCCAGCAGTTTCGGGGGGGTTAAAAACATTCAGTACTTC; CDR3: CASSFGGVKNIQYF
J: TRBJ1-2; V: TRBV13; size: few; D: TRBD1; DNA: TGTGCCAGCAGCCCGCCGGAGACAGGGCTTGGCTACACCTTC; CDR3: CASSPPETGLGYTF
J: TRBJ1-1; V: TRBV11-2; size: .; D: .; DNA: TGTGCCAGCAGCTTAGTGGGGGGCACCTTGAACACTGAAGCTTTCTTT; CDR3: CASSLVGGTLNTEAFF
J: TRBJ2-5; V: TRBV30; size: .; D: .; DNA: TGTGCCTGGAGTGCTGGGGAGACCCAGTACTTC; CDR3: CAWSAGETQYF
J: TRBJ2-3; V: TRBV27; size: .; D: .; DNA: TGTGCCAGCACAAGGGCAACAATCACAGATACGCAGTATTTT; CDR3: CASTRATITDTQYF
J: TRBJ2-5; V: TRBV6-5; size: .; D: .; DNA: TGTGCCAGCAGCCATTGGGTAGCGCCGAGTGAGACCCAGTACTTC; CDR3: CASSHWVAPSETQYF
J: TRBJ2-3; V: TRBV7-2; size: .; D: .; DNA: TGTGCCAGCAGCTTATTAAAGGACGGTGGGATAGATACGCAGTATTTT; CDR3: CASSLLKDGGIDTQYF
J: TRBJ2-6; V: TRBV29-1; size: .; D: .; DNA: TGCAGGAAAAGGGGAACCGGGGCCAACGTCCTGACTTTC; CDR3: CRKRGTGANVLTF
J: TRBJ1-2; V: TRBV6-5; size: .; D: .; DNA: TGTGCCAGCAGTTACACCGACGGCACATATGGCTACACCTTC; CDR3: CASSYTDGTYGYTF
J: TRBJ1-2; V: TRBV4-3; size: few; D: .; DNA: TGCGCCAGCAGCCAAGATCGCCAGGGAACTTTTGGCTACACCTTC; CDR3: CASSQDRQGTFGYTF
J: TRBJ2-3; V: TRBV5-1; size: .; D: TRBD1; DNA: TGCGCCAGCTGGCGAGGGACAGGGGCGACAGATACGCAGTATTTT; CDR3: CASWRGTGATDTQYF
J: TRBJ1-5; V: TRBV2; size: few; D: TRBD1; DNA: TGTGCCAGCACGGCGGAGGGGGCGGGTCAGCCCCAGCATTTT; CDR3: CASTAEGAGQPQHF
J: TRBJ2-2; V: TRBV7-3; size: few; D: .; DNA: TGTGCCAGCAGCTTGCCCAGAATCGGGGAGCTGTTTTTT; CDR3: CASSLPRIGELFF
J: TRBJ2-7; V: TRBV27; size: .; D: TRBD1; DNA: TGTGCCAGCAGTTCACCCCTGACAGGGGGCTACGAGCAGTACTTC; CDR3: CASSSPLTGGYEQYF
J: TRBJ2-3; V: TRBV6-6; size: .; D: .; DNA: TGTGCCAGCACCACCAGGAGCACAGATACGCAGTATTTT; CDR3: CASTTRSTDTQYF
J: TRBJ1-1; V: TRBV5-1; size: .; D: TRBD1; DNA: TGCGCCAGCAGCTCTGGACAGGGTGGGAACACTGAAGCTTTCTTT; CDR3: CASSSGQGGNTEAFF
J: TRBJ1-2; V: TRBV2; size: .; D: .; DNA: TGTGCCAGCACTCTATTTTTCCCGGGACTAACTTCTGGCTACACCTTC; CDR3: CASTLFFPGLTSGYTF
J: TRBJ2-4; V: TRBV25-1; size: .; D: .; DNA: TGTGCCAGCAGTGGGGACCTGGGGGCCAAAAACATTCAGTACTTC; CDR3: CASSGDLGAKNIQYF
J: TRBJ1-4; V: TRBV6-6; size: .; D: .; DNA: TGTGCCAGCAGTCCTAATTTGGAAAAACTGTTTTTT; CDR3: CASSPNLEKLFF
J: TRBJ2-1; V: TRBV27; size: .; D: TRBD2; DNA: TGTGCCAGCAGGCGGGAGGGCAATGAGCAGTTCTTC; CDR3: CASRREGNEQFF
J: TRBJ2-7; V: TRBV9; size: .; D: .; DNA: TGTGCCAGCAGCGCATCACAGGGAGGAGTTTCCGAGCAGTACTTC; CDR3: CASSASQGGVSEQYF
J: TRBJ1-5; V: TRBV2; size: few; D: TRBD1; DNA: TGTGCCAGCAGCCGCCGGGACAGCCTGTCGTTTGAGCCCCAGCATTTT; CDR3: CASSRRDSLSFEPQHF